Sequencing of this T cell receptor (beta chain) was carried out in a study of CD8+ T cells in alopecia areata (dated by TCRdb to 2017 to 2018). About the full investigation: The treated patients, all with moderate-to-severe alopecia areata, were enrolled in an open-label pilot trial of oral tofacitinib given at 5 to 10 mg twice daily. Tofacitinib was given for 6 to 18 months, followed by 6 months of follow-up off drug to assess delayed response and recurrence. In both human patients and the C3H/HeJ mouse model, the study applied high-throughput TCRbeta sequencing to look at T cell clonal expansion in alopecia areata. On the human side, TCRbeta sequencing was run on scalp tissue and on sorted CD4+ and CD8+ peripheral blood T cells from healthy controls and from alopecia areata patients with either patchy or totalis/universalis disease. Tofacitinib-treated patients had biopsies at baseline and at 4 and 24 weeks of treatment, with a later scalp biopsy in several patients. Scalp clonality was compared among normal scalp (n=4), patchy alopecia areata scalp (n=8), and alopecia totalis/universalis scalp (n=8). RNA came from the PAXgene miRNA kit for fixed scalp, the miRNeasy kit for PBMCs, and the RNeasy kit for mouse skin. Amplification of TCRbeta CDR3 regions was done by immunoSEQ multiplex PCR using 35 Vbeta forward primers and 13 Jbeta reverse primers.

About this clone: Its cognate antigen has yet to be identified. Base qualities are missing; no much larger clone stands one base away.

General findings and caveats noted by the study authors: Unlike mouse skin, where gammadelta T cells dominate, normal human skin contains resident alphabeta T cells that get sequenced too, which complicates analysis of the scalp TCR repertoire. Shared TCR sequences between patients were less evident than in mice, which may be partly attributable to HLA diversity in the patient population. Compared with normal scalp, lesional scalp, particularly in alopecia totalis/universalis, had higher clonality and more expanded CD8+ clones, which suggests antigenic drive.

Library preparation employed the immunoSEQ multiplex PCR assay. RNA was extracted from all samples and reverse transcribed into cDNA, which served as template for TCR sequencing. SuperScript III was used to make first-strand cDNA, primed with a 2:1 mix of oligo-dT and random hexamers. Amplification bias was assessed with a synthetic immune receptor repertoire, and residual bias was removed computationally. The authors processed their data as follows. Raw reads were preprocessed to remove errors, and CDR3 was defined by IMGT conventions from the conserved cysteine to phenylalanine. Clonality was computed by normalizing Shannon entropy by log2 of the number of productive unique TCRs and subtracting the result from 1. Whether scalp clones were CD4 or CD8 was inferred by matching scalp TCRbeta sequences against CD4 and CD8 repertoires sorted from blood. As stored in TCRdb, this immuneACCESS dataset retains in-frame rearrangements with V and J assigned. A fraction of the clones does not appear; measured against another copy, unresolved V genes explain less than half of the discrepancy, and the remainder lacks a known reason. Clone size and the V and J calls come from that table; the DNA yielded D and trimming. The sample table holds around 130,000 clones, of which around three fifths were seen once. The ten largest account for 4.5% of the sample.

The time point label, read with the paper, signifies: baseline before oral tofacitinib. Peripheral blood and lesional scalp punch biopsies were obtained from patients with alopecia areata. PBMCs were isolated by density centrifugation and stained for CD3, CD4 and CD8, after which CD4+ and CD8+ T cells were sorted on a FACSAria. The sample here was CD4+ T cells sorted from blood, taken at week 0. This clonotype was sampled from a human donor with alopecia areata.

The CDR3 in this case is CASSNTPADTDTQYF. The nucleotide sequence is given as TGTGCCAGCAGCAATACCCCGGCCGATACAGATACGCAGTATTTT. Here the chain combines TRBV7-6 and TRBJ2-3; confidence is insufficient to name the D gene. V is pared back by 5 bases and J by 3 bases, with 15 bases lying between the germline termini. Including the terminal cysteine and phenylalanine, the CDR3 comprises 15 residues. The only DNA kept is the CDR3, 45 bases in frame from the first base. The CDR1 and CDR2 encoded by the germline V gene are SGHVS and FNYEAQ.